The TCR beta chain described here comes from a study of blood T cells in healthy people across ages. General observations from the study: Expanded clonotype shifts may have been confounded, as the donors had an unknown CMV status.

A second PCR, run for roughly 6 to 11 cycles, used a sample-barcoded 5' primer plus a J-beta primer mix. Researchers report that a template-switch adaptor with 12 random nucleotides tagged each cDNA molecule. Sequencing yielded, for each sample, at least 3 million paired-end reads carrying CDR3. In TCRdb, the 5' RACE reads were re-called with MiXCR into one record per CDR3 protein. The data contain over a million distinct CDR3 sequences, about 43% of them singletons. In its sample, this clonotype was seen a few times. Its specificity is not known. After removal of 5 bases from V and 1 base from J, the junction contained 5 bases not matched to a gene. The CDR3 extends over 13 amino acids. From germline, CDR1 is DFQATT and CDR2 SNEGSKA (reference sequence).

The chain is built from TRBV20-1 and TRBJ2-7; 7 bases match TRBD1. This sequence was found in a woman under 30 in good health. Sequencing was done on a sample of blood. CDR3 in amino acids: CSAPPGQSYEQYF. The CDR3 nucleotides are TGCAGTGCTCCGCCGGGACAGTCCTACGAGCAGTACTTC.